This TCR beta chain appears in the sequencing data of a study of blood T cell repertoires in COVID-19. The overall study: Samples of COVID-19 (acute and convalescent) were obtained from the United States, Italy and Spain.

The protocol was immunoSEQ multiplex PCR, while the TCRdb copy is restricted to in-frame clones and leaves out a portion. The table has approximately 150,000 clones, over 80% seen once. The sequenced sample consisted of peripheral blood. The sequence came from a woman aged 60-70 years who had recovered from COVID-19.

In nucleotides, the CDR3 is TGTGCCAGTTCGACAGGGAACGGGCAGCCCCAGCATTTT. Translation: CASSTGNGQPQHF. The genes are TRBV19 and TRBJ1-5, with 7 bases aligning to TRBD1. With V trimmed by 8 bases and J by 7 bases, 8 bases remained unmatched. The CDR3 is made up of 13 amino acids. In germline, CDR1 is LNHDA, CDR2 SQIVND (reference sequence). Together with reference TRBV19 and TRBJ1-5, the CDR3 gives the full variable domain: DGGITQSPKYLFRKEGQNVTLSCEQNLNHDAMYWYRQDPGQGLRLIYYSQIVNDFQKGDIAEGYSVSREKKESFPLTVTSAQKNPTAFYLCASSTGNGQPQHFGDGTRLSIL.